This T cell receptor (beta chain) was documented in a study of cytomegalovirus exposure and HLA in healthy donors (dated by TCRdb to the late 2010s). Regarding the research as a whole: According to a later analysis, the roughly 130 validation repertoires were produced on the same platform as the 700 or so repertoires of the first cohort. The study aimed to test whether signatures of past pathogen exposure could be identified by cataloging public T cell receptors. Besides the first cohort of hundreds of subjects, a separate validation cohort made up of 120 different subjects was used. The study combined high-throughput TCR immunosequencing, statistical association of individual TCRs with disease status, and machine learning to predict cytomegalovirus infection status.

This clone was seen a single time. It lacks a known antigen. No qualities accompany the bases; no much larger clone lies one base away. General conclusions and limits of the study: Subsequent analysis determined that TCRs grouped into clusters in the first cohort also showed a tendency toward co-occurrence across the 130 or so validation repertoires, and about 94% of cluster scores exceeded 0. The validation cohort had no HLA typing available for a later analysis, so co-occurrence within that cohort was assessed over all 110 or so repertoires. According to the authors, the approach could potentially be generalized to other disease states and immunological phenotypes. The classifier was reported to diagnose cytomegalovirus status with high specificity and sensitivity in both the original cohort and the validation cohort. A few of the identified cytomegalovirus-associated TCR beta chains were confirmed in vitro to be specific for cytomegalovirus antigens. Most TCR sequences were seen in very few donors, while some public TCRs were found in many individuals. The study gave a list of over 150 TCR beta chains associated with cytomegalovirus.

Clipping removes 1 base from V and 4 bases from J, with 4 as the unmatched junction base count. Spanning cysteine to phenylalanine, the CDR3 consists of 15 amino acids. Only the CDR3 part of the read is kept: 45 bases, read in frame from the first base. The CDR1 and CDR2 encoded by the germline V gene are LGHNA and YNFKEQ. The donors belonged to the validation cohort of about 110 subjects, which was separate from the roughly 680-subject first cohort. The method behind the library was the immunoSEQ multiplex PCR assay. Concerning the study's data processing: A statistical classification framework was built for diagnosing cytomegalovirus status from the catalog of TCR beta chain sequences. Imported from immuneACCESS, the table was reduced by TCRdb to in-frame sequences with V and J called. These copies leave out some clones; in studies compared against another copy, an unresolved V gene accounts for under half, and the cause of the remainder is not known. That table gives V, J and clone size, and the DNA gave D and trimming. Present in this sample are about 110,000 clones, around nine tenths of which were seen just once. The top ten constitute approximately 2% of the sample.

The origin of this receptor is a woman aged 18-35 years in good health and CMV-seronegative. The source material was PBMCs. Recombination joined TRBV4-2 with TRBJ2-7, with TRBD2 matching 10 junction bases. DNA sequence: TGTGCCAGCAGCCAAGCTAGCGGGGGCGTGTACGAGCAGTACTTC. This encodes CASSQASGGVYEQYF.